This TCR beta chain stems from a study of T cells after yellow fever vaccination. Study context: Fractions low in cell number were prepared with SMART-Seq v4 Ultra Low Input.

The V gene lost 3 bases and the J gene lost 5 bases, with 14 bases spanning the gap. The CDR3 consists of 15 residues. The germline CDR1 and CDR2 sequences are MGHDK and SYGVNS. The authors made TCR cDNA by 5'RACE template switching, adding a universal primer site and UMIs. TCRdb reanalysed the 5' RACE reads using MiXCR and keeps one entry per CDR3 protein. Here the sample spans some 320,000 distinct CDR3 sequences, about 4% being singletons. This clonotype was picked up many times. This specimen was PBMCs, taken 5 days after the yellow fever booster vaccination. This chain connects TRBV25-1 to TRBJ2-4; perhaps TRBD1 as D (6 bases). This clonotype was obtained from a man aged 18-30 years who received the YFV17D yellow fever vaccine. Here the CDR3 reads CASSDLQGNQNIQYF. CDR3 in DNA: TGTGCCAGCAGTGACCTACAGGGTAATCAAAACATTCAGTACTTC.